The rows below give T cell receptor beta chains drawn from one sample of a study of CD8 T cells in Susac syndrome. TCRdb ran MiXCR on the immunoSEQ multiplex PCR reads and lists one entry per CDR3 protein. Of a few hundred thousand distinct CDR3 sequences in the sample, around nine tenths are singletons; the top ten hold 0.1% to 0.15%. Sequenced input: CD8+ T cells from PBMCs. Every receptor here comes from a human donor with multiple sclerosis. The CDR3 runs from the conserved cysteine through the conserved F or W. A D gene is named only where the DNA matches it firmly. Part of the rows lack a size; the others show once, few, many or a class for expanded clones.

j_call v_call clone_size d_call cdr3_nt cdr3_aa
TRBJ2-1 TRBV2 - TRBD1 TGTGCCAGCAGTGAAGGGGGACAGGGAAGCAATGAGCAGTTCTTC CASSEGGQGSNEQFF
TRBJ1-5 TRBV19 - - TGTGCCAGTAGTTATGGTACCAATCAGCCCCAGCATTTT CASSYGTNQPQHF
TRBJ1-1 TRBV20-1 - - TGCAGTGCTAGAAAAAGGCAGAACACTGAAGCTTTCTTT CSARKRQNTEAFF
TRBJ1-4 TRBV2 once - TGTGCCAGCAGTGAACCCCCGACAGTGACTAATGAAAAACTGTTTTTT CASSEPPTVTNEKLFF
TRBJ1-1 TRBV19 - - TGTGCCAGTAGTCCAGGGGTGACTGAAGCTTTCTTT CASSPGVTEAFF
TRBJ1-5 TRBV4-3 - - TGCGCCAGCAGCCTAAGCAGGGGAGCCCATCAGCCCCAGCATTTT CASSLSRGAHQPQHF
TRBJ2-2 TRBV20-1 - TRBD2 TGCAGTGCTAGACCGAGACTAGCGGGGGGGCCGCGGAACACCGGGGAGCTGTTTTTT CSARPRLAGGPRNTGELFF
TRBJ1-6 TRBV28 - - TGTGCCAGCCGACCTCTCCGCCTCTATAATTCACCCCTCCACTTT CASRPLRLYNSPLHF
TRBJ2-2 TRBV3-1 - TRBD2 TGTGCCAGCAGCCAAATACTAGCGGCGAACACCGGGGAGCTGTTTTTT CASSQILAANTGELFF
TRBJ2-7 TRBV19 few - TGTGCCAGTAGTATAGTTGAAGCGGACGAGCAGTACTTC CASSIVEADEQYF
TRBJ2-7 TRBV11-2 few - TGTGCCAGCAGCCCTCAGGGGACCGAGCAGTACTTC CASSPQGTEQYF
TRBJ1-4 TRBV7-9 - - TGTGCCAGCAGTCTGGCGTTAACTAATGAAAAACTGTTTTTT CASSLALTNEKLFF
TRBJ1-1 TRBV19 - - TGTGCCAGTAGTATAGCTTCGTCGGCTGAAGCTTTCTTT CASSIASSAEAFF
TRBJ2-7 TRBV4-1 - - TGCGCCAGCAGCCAAGGTTACAGTGCCTCCTACGAGCAGTACTTC CASSQGYSASYEQYF
TRBJ1-5 TRBV25-1 - - TGTGCCAGCAGCGTGGGGGTTGGGAATCAGCCCCAGCATTTT CASSVGVGNQPQHF
TRBJ1-2 TRBV5-6 - TRBD1 TGTGCCAGCAGTTCGGGCGGACAGGGTTATGGCTACACCTTC CASSSGGQGYGYTF
TRBJ2-5 TRBV7-9 - TRBD2 TGTGCCAGCAGCTCTTCTCTAGCGGGTCGGTTACAAGAGACCCAGTACTTC CASSSSLAGRLQETQYF
TRBJ2-7 TRBV12-3/TRBV12-4 - - TGTGCCAGCAGTCCCTCCGCATACAGCTCCTACGAGCAGTACTTC CASSPSAYSSYEQYF
TRBJ2-1 TRBV4-2 - - TGTGCCAGCAGCCAAGAGCTAGCGACCCTTTACAATGAGCAGTTCTTC CASSQELATLYNEQFF
TRBJ1-2 TRBV19 - - TGTGCCAGTAGTATGGTCGGGACACCGGGGGACTATGGCTACACCTTC CASSMVGTPGDYGYTF
TRBJ1-5 TRBV12-3/TRBV12-4 - TRBD1 TGTGCCAGCAGTCGGGACAGCAAAGATCAGCCCCAGCATTTT CASSRDSKDQPQHF
TRBJ1-2 TRBV19 - - TGTGCCAGTAGAGCACAGGGAGAGGACGGCTACACCTTC CASRAQGEDGYTF
TRBJ2-1 TRBV30 - - TGTGCCTGGAGTGTACACAGCTCCTACAATGAGCAGTTCTTC CAWSVHSSYNEQFF
TRBJ2-1 TRBV7-9 - - TGTGCCAGCAGCTCAGGGGTTTTGGAGCAGTTCTTC CASSSGVLEQFF
TRBJ2-3 TRBV19 - - TGTGCCAGCAGGGTGGTCGCTAGCGATGGAGAAGATACGCAGTATTTT CASRVVASDGEDTQYF
TRBJ2-7 TRBV5-1 - - TGCGCCAGCAGCTCGGACAGAAATTACTACGAGCAGTACTTC CASSSDRNYYEQYF
TRBJ1-3 TRBV13 - - TGTGCCAGCAGCGGTCGGCTGTACTCTGGAAACACCATATATTTT CASSGRLYSGNTIYF
TRBJ1-2 TRBV9 - - TGTGCCAGCAGCGTAGCTGACAGCCTAAACTATGGCTACACCTTC CASSVADSLNYGYTF
TRBJ2-3 TRBV7-9 - TRBD2 TGTGCCAGCATCTCTCCCCGCGGGGGGGCTGGTACAGATACGCAGTATTTT CASISPRGGAGTDTQYF
TRBJ1-1 TRBV6-1 - - TGTGCCAGCACAGAAACAGGGTCTTATCTGTGGGACACTGAAGCTTTCTTT CASTETGSYLWDTEAFF
TRBJ2-3 TRBV6-5 - - TGTGCCAGCAGTTACTCATCCCCCAGGCTGATGGGTACAGATACGCAGTATTTT CASSYSSPRLMGTDTQYF
TRBJ1-1 TRBV27 once - TGTGCCAGCAGTTTGGTAGGGACGGAGGAAGCTTTCTTT CASSLVGTEEAFF
TRBJ2-6 TRBV2 - - TGTGCCAGCAGAACGGACCCGACGTCCTCTGGGGCCAACGTCCTGACTTTC CASRTDPTSSGANVLTF
TRBJ2-5 TRBV3-1 - TRBD1 TGTGCCAGCAGCCAAGACAGGGGGCAAGAGACCCAGTACTTC CASSQDRGQETQYF
TRBJ2-5 TRBV13 - - TGTGCCAGCCGGCGGGACACCCAAGAGACCCAGTACTTC CASRRDTQETQYF
TRBJ2-7 TRBV7-9 once - TGTGCCAGCAGCCCAAGACAGGAGCAGTACTTC CASSPRQEQYF
TRBJ2-7 TRBV4-3 - - TGCGCCAGCAGCCAAGATCCAAACGTAGGGTCCTACGAGCAGTACTTC CASSQDPNVGSYEQYF
TRBJ2-7 TRBV20-1 - - TGCAGTGCTAGACCCTGGAGGGTACCCTCCTACGAGCAGTACTTC CSARPWRVPSYEQYF
TRBJ2-7 TRBV10-3 - - TGTGCCATCAGTGTTATAGGCGGCGACGAGCAGTACTTC CAISVIGGDEQYF
TRBJ2-7 TRBV12-3/TRBV12-4 - - TGTGCCAGCAGTTTAGAGGGGATCCGTCCGGGAGCCGAGCAGTACTTC CASSLEGIRPGAEQYF
TRBJ2-1 TRBV6-2/TRBV6-3 - - TGTGCCAGCACCCCGGAGCAGGGGATCGAGCAGTTCTTC CASTPEQGIEQFF
TRBJ1-1 TRBV19 - - TGTGCCAGTAGTGACTTCGGGGGGAGCACTGAAGCTTTCTTT CASSDFGGSTEAFF
TRBJ2-3 TRBV5-6 - - TGTGCCAGCAGCTTGGGTAGGGGGGGGGATACGCAGTATTTT CASSLGRGGDTQYF
TRBJ1-1 TRBV2 - - TGTGCCAGCAGTGAAGGGGATGAAGCTTTCTTT CASSEGDEAFF
TRBJ1-1 TRBV27 - - TGTGCCAGCAGTTTTGAGGGGATCGGCACTGAAGCTTTCTTT CASSFEGIGTEAFF
TRBJ2-7 TRBV29-1 - - TGCAGCGCCCGGGACGGTCCCTACGAGCAGTACTTC CSARDGPYEQYF
TRBJ2-7 TRBV5-6 - TRBD2 TGTGCCAGCAGCCACGGACTAGTGGCCTACGAGCAGTACTTC CASSHGLVAYEQYF
TRBJ2-2 TRBV12-3/TRBV12-4 once TRBD1 TGTGCCAGCAGTCAACCCGGGACAGGGACGAGGACCGGGGAGCTGTTTTTT CASSQPGTGTRTGELFF
TRBJ2-2 TRBV10-3 - - TGTGCCATCAGTGAAGGTATGGCGAACACCGGGGAGCTGTTTTTT CAISEGMANTGELFF
TRBJ2-7 TRBV12-3/TRBV12-4 - TRBD1 TGTGCCAGCACCGACAGGGGGAACGAGCAGTACTTC CASTDRGNEQYF
TRBJ1-2 TRBV12-3/TRBV12-4 - - TGTGCCAGCAGTTTAAGGCGGGGTCTTAACTATGGCTACACCTTC CASSLRRGLNYGYTF
TRBJ2-3 TRBV11-2 - - TGTGCCAGCAGCGGGAGTGGCTCAGCGCAGTATTTT CASSGSGSAQYF
TRBJ2-7 TRBV9 - - TGTGCCAGCAGCGTAGCTGAGGTCACGCCCTCCTACGAGCAGTACTTC CASSVAEVTPSYEQYF
TRBJ2-7 TRBV20-1 - - TGCAGTGCTAGATCGGGGGTTAGTAGGACCTACGAGCAGTACTTC CSARSGVSRTYEQYF
TRBJ2-1 TRBV4-2 - - TGTGCCAGCAGCCAACCTTACAATGAGCAGTTCTTC CASSQPYNEQFF
TRBJ2-3 TRBV4-1 - - TGCGCCAGCAGCCAAGGGGTCCAAGCGCTTCGGCGGGACGATACGCAGTATTTT CASSQGVQALRRDDTQYF
TRBJ1-2 TRBV4-3 - - TGCGCCAGCAGCCAGCTTCCATCGGGACGGATGACTTACGGCTACACCTTC CASSQLPSGRMTYGYTF